Listed here are 21 T cell receptor beta chains from one sample, sequenced in a study of T cell repertoires in cytomegalovirus infection. Antigens for these TCRs are unknown. TCRdb redid the calling of the reads with MiXCR, one entry per CDR3 protein. The table lists under 850,000 distinct CDR3 sequences, approximately 33% of them singletons, with about 18% in the top ten. The sequenced sample was cultured PBMCs, obtained from culture after CMV antigen stimulation. These receptors all come from a human donor in good health (CMV status not recorded). Some clones in this sample may be carry-over from other donors' samples.

This clonotype came up many times. The gene calls are TRBV7-8 and TRBJ1-1, with a weak D call TRBD1 (5 bases). V was trimmed by 2 bases and J by 0 bases, leaving 10 bases between them. CDR1 and CDR2 (germline): SGHVS, FQNEAQ. There are 15 residues in the CDR3. CDR3: CASSLMGRVNTEAFF. CDR3 nucleotide sequence: TGTGCCAGCAGCTTAATGGGCAGGGTGAACACTGAAGCTTTCTTT.

This clonotype showed up just a few times. The genes are TRBV7-8 and TRBJ2-1; D might be TRBD1 (5 bases). CDR3 length: 15 residues. Trimming cost V 1 base and J 6 bases, with 13 bases left between them. The germline gives CDR1 SGHVS, CDR2 FQNEAQ. The DNA of the CDR3 is TGTGCCAGCAGCTTAGAGGGGTCGCTAGTCAATGAGCAGTTCTTC. This encodes CASSLEGSLVNEQFF.

The genes are TRBV15 and TRBJ2-7; D might be TRBD2 (6 bases). In germline, CDR1 is LNHNV, CDR2 YYDKDF (reference sequence). V was cut by 8 bases and J by 4 bases, with 12 bases left in between. This CDR3 region has 12 residues. In DNA, the CDR3 is TGTGCCACCGCGGGAAAAACGTACGAGCAGTACTTC. This encodes CATAGKTYEQYF.

A few counts support this clonotype. DNA of the CDR3: TGCGCCAGCAGCGCCAGGACAGGAAGGAACACTGAAGCTTTCTTT. This codes for CASSARTGRNTEAFF. The V and J genes are TRBV4-1 and TRBJ1-1; 7 nucleotides align to TRBD1. Per germline, CDR1 MGHRA and CDR2 YSYEKL. The length of the CDR3 is 15 residues. V shed 5 bases and J 1 base; nucleotides not matched to a gene: 7.

This clonotype has a single count. This CDR3 reads CASSLAGEAKNIQYF. The CDR3 DNA is TGTGCCAGCAGCTTGGCCGGAGAAGCCAAAAACATTCAGTACTTC. This chain uses TRBV5-6 with TRBJ2-4; D is unresolved. Germline values: CDR1 SGHDT, CDR2 YYEEEE. The germline V and J ends were trimmed by 0 bases and 0 bases, with 7 bases remaining between them. The CDR3 spans 15 residues. The whole variable domain, filled in from reference TRBV5-6 and TRBJ2-4, reads DAGVTQSPTHLIKTRGQQVTLRCSPKSGHDTVSWYQQALGQGPQFIFQYYEEEERQRGNFPDRFSGHQFPNYSSELNVNALLLGDSALYLCASSLAGEAKNIQYFGAGTRLSVL.

This clonotype was found many times. V is TRBV7-2 and J is TRBJ2-3; no reliable D call. Germline CDR1 is SGHTA and CDR2 is FQGNSA. The CDR3 has 13 amino acids. With 1 base removed from V and 1 base from J, the gap between germline ends came to 3 bases. CDR3 loop: CASSLDGTDTQYF. In nucleotides, the CDR3 is TGTGCCAGCAGCTTAGATGGCACAGATACGCAGTATTTT.

The chain couples TRBV11-2 to TRBJ1-6, with a possible D match to TRBD1 (5 bases). CDR1 and CDR2 (germline): SGHAT, FQNNGV. Trimming stripped 4 bases from V and 0 bases from J, with 19 bases between. This CDR3 has 19 amino acids. DNA for the CDR3: TGTGCCAGCAGCTCGACCGGCGGACACCTAAGCTCCTATAATTCACCCCTCCACTTT. It is translated as CASSSTGGHLSSYNSPLHF.

The rearrangement uses TRBV28 and TRBJ2-7; D not certain. The CDR3 runs 14 residues. The germline V and J ends were trimmed by 8 bases and 7 bases, with 21 bases remaining between them. Germline lookup yields CDR1 MDHEN and CDR2 SYDVKM. CDR3 loop: CASRTLQGFREQYF. The CDR3 DNA sequence: TGTGCCAGCCGCACCCTTCAAGGGTTTCGGGAGCAGTACTTC.

The V call is TRBV7-9, the J call TRBJ1-3; D is unclear. The V end lost 6 bases, the J end lost 2 bases, and 8 bases lay between the germline ends. This CDR3 contains 13 residues. Per germline, CDR1 SEHNR and CDR2 FQNEAQ (reference sequence). The CDR3 sequence: CASRKGAGNTIYF. The CDR3 DNA is TGTGCCAGCAGAAAGGGTGCTGGAAACACCATATATTTT.

The rearrangement links TRBV25-1 to TRBJ2-1, with no clear D. Germline CDR1 reads MGHDK; CDR2 reads SYGVNS. V dropped 6 bases and J dropped 6 bases, with 9 bases sitting between them. The CDR3 has 12 residues. CDR3 in amino acids: CASRGDSNEQFF. The CDR3 region has the DNA TGTGCCAGCAGGGGTGATAGCAATGAGCAGTTCTTC.

The J gene is TRBJ2-1, the V gene TRBV5-1; D not resolved. Per germline, CDR1 SGHRS and CDR2 YFSETQ. The length of the CDR3 is 13 residues. The V gene lost 8 bases and the J gene lost 8 bases, with 17 bases spanning the gap. As DNA, the CDR3 is TGCGCCAGTGGATCACAGCTGCCGTATGAGCAGTTCTTC. This sequence encodes CASGSQLPYEQFF.

This chain uses TRBV28 with TRBJ2-1; D is undetermined. Germline values: CDR1 MDHEN, CDR2 SYDVKM. CDR3 length equals 14 residues. Trimming stripped 5 bases from V and 2 bases from J, with 10 bases between. As DNA, the CDR3 is TGTGCCAGCAGTCCCTTTCGAACCTACAATGAGCAGTTCTTC. This encodes CASSPFRTYNEQFF.

There are many counts of this clonotype. The gene calls are TRBV7-2 and TRBJ2-7; weak D call: TRBD1 (8 bases). Germline-derived CDR1 and CDR2 are SGHTA and FQGNSA. V lost 0 bases to trimming and J lost 6 bases, with 21 bases between them. This CDR3 has 17 amino acids. This CDR3 is CASSLAGPGGQEIEQYF. The CDR3 coding sequence is TGTGCCAGCAGCTTAGCGGGCCCGGGGGGACAGGAAATCGAGCAGTACTTC.

The V and J genes are TRBV12-3 or TRBV12-4 and TRBJ1-5, with D possibly TRBD1 on 6 matching bases. V was pared by 5 bases and J by 3 bases, with 11 bases between. CDR3 size: 14 residues. Here the CDR3 DNA reads TGTGCCAGCAGTACCGGGACACTCAATCAGCCCCAGCATTTT. This gives the protein CASSTGTLNQPQHF.

This clonotype was seen ten or more times. The rearrangement links TRBV7-9 to TRBJ1-1, with a possible D match to TRBD1 (5 bases). Looked up from germline, CDR1 is SEHNR and CDR2 is FQNEAQ (reference sequence). Trimming took 2 bases from V and 4 from J, leaving 17 bases between them. The length of the CDR3 is 16 residues. The CDR3 DNA reads TGTGCCAGCAGCTTACACGATAGAGGGGTTCGCACTGAAGCTTTCTTT. It encodes CASSLHDRGVRTEAFF.

In its sample, this clonotype was seen many times. This chain connects TRBV7-2 to TRBJ2-7; D is ambiguous. V lost 3 bases and J 3 bases, leaving 9 bases between the germline ends. Germline CDR1 and CDR2: SGHTA and FQGNSA. This CDR3 spans 13 amino acids. CDR3 residues: CASSFQINYEQYF. DNA of the CDR3: TGTGCCAGCAGCTTTCAGATAAACTACGAGCAGTACTTC.

V gene TRBV7-8 combines with J gene TRBJ1-2; D gene ambiguous. The ends were cut back, 4 bases at V and 8 bases at J, with 11 bases in the middle. The CDR3 length is 12 residues. The V gene's germline CDR1 is SGHVS and CDR2 FQNEAQ. The DNA for the CDR3 is TGTGCCAGCAGCTCCGGGCGGCAAGGCTACACCTTC. Its translation: CASSSGRQGYTF.

This clonotype was counted only a few times. The CDR3 DNA reads as TGTGCCAGCAGCTTAAGCAGGGGCTCTGGAAACACCATATATTTT. Protein sequence: CASSLSRGSGNTIYF. V gene TRBV7-2 combines with J gene TRBJ1-3; tentatively, D is TRBD1 (6 bases). V was cut by 2 bases and J by 0 bases, with 8 bases left in between. The CDR3 extends over 15 amino acids. Germline CDR1 is SGHTA and CDR2 is FQGNSA.

The rearrangement links TRBV12-3 or TRBV12-4 to TRBJ2-2; no definite D call. Trimming removed 6 bases at V and 1 base at J, with 3 bases between. The length of the CDR3 is 12 residues. In DNA, the CDR3 is TGTGCCAGCAGAAAGAACACCGGGGAGCTGTTTTTT. This codes for CASRKNTGELFF.

This clonotype was counted ten times or more. In nucleotides, the CDR3 is TGTGCCAGCAGCCCTCGACAGGGCAACTCTGGAAACACCATATATTTT. It encodes CASSPRQGNSGNTIYF. The chain joins TRBV7-2 to TRBJ1-3, with TRBD1 matching over 7 bases. In germline, CDR1 is SGHTA, CDR2 FQGNSA. V shed 5 bases, J shed 0 bases, and the junction held 7 bases outside the gene matches. CDR3 length equals 16 residues.

V usage is TRBV4-2 and J usage is TRBJ2-5; maybe TRBD1 (6 bases). Looked up from germline, CDR1 is LGHNA and CDR2 is YNFKEQ. The CDR3 is made up of 16 amino acids. Trimming removed 4 bases from V and 0 bases from J, with 15 bases in between. CDR3 in amino acids: CASSLGTGTNQETQYF. The CDR3 DNA sequence: TGTGCCAGCAGCCTAGGAACCGGGACAAACCAAGAGACCCAGTACTTC.